This TCR beta chain was recovered during a study of T cell responses to AZD1222 COVID-19 vaccine. TCRdb's table, derived via immunoSEQ multiplex PCR, lists solely in-frame clones and lacks some. In the table there are 150,000 to 200,000 clones, just over 90% of which are singletons. The clonotype originates from an adult in good health. The sample was peripheral blood, taken on day 0 of AZD1222 vaccination.

The CDR3 reads CASMSWQNNEQFF. DNA of the CDR3: TGTGCCAGTATGAGTTGGCAAAACAATGAGCAGTTCTTC. The V gene is TRBV19, the J gene TRBJ2-1, with D uncertain. The germline V gene has CDR1 LNHDA and CDR2 SQIVND (reference sequence). The length of the CDR3 is 13 residues. V dropped 7 bases and J dropped 5 bases, with 12 bases sitting between them. The full variable domain, with the rest looked up from reference TRBV19 and TRBJ2-1, is DGGITQSPKYLFRKEGQNVTLSCEQNLNHDAMYWYRQDPGQGLRLIYYSQIVNDFQKGDIAEGYSVSREKKESFPLTVTSAQKNPTAFYLCASMSWQNNEQFFGPGTRLTVL.